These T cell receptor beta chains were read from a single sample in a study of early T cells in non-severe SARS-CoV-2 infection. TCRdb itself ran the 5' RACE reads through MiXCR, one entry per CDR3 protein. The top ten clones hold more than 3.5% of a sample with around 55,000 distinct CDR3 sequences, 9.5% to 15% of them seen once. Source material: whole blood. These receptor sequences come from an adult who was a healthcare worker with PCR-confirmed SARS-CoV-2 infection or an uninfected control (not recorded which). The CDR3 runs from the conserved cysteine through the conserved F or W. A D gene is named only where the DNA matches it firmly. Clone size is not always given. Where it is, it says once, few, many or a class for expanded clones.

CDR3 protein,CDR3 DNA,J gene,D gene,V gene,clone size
CASSTGTETNEQFF,TGTGCCAGCAGTACCGGGACAGAGACCAATGAGCAGTTCTTC,TRBJ2-1,TRBD1,TRBV6-6,NA
CASSPNRGLTTYNEQFF,TGCGCCAGCAGCCCTAACAGGGGCCTAACGACCTACAATGAGCAGTTCTTC,TRBJ2-1,TRBD1,TRBV5-1,NA
CASSVDSGRATDTQYF,TGTGCCAGCAGCGTAGACAGCGGGAGGGCCACAGATACGCAGTATTTT,TRBJ2-3,TRBD2,TRBV9,NA
CASSLEPAGLNTEAFF,TGTGCCAGCAGCTTAGAGCCCGCAGGTCTCAACACTGAAGCTTTCTTT,TRBJ1-1,NA,TRBV11-2,many
CASSLRDRLNYGYTF,TGTGCCAGCAGCTTACGAGACAGGCTAAACTATGGCTACACCTTC,TRBJ1-2,NA,TRBV13,many
CASSQERNRGGTEAFF,TGCGCCAGCAGCCAAGAACGGAACAGGGGGGGCACTGAAGCTTTCTTT,TRBJ1-1,TRBD1,TRBV4-1,NA
CSVLKGQGVGRYEQYF,TGCAGCGTTCTCAAGGGACAGGGGGTCGGAAGATACGAGCAGTACTTC,TRBJ2-7,TRBD1,TRBV29-1,NA
CASSHTDTQYF,TGTGCCAGCAGTCACACAGATACGCAGTATTTT,TRBJ2-3,NA,TRBV27,NA
CSVRGATNTEAFF,TGCAGTGTCAGAGGAGCTACAAACACTGAAGCTTTCTTT,TRBJ1-1,NA,TRBV20-1,NA
CASSLRADRGNIQYF,TGTGCCAGCAGCTTAAGGGCGGACAGGGGAAACATTCAGTACTTC,TRBJ2-4,TRBD1,TRBV7-2,NA
CSATAGDYNEQFF,TGCAGTGCTACCGCGGGGGACTACAATGAGCAGTTCTTC,TRBJ2-1,TRBD2,TRBV20-1,few
CASSIGQDLSTDTQYF,TGTGCCAGCAGCATAGGACAGGATCTCAGCACAGATACGCAGTATTTT,TRBJ2-3,TRBD1,TRBV5-4,NA
CATSRGGGGQQFF,TGTGCCACCAGCAGAGGAGGGGGAGGTCAGCAGTTCTTC,TRBJ2-1,NA,TRBV15,many
CATSDLKAGTYNEQFF,TGTGCCACCAGTGATTTGAAGGCGGGGACCTACAATGAGCAGTTCTTC,TRBJ2-1,NA,TRBV24-1,many
CASSGGGTKNIQYF,TGTGCCAGCAGTGGGGGAGGAACCAAAAACATTCAGTACTTC,TRBJ2-4,NA,TRBV7-2,NA
CASTPVGGRAPHEQFF,TGCGCCAGCACCCCCGTTGGCGGGAGGGCCCCCCATGAGCAGTTCTTC,TRBJ2-1,TRBD2,TRBV5-1,many